Listed below are T cell receptor beta chains from one sample, sequenced in a study of T-cell reconstitution after alpha-beta-depleted transplantation in children. Using its own MiXCR run on the PCR reads, TCRdb lists one record per CDR3 protein. This repertoire shows 640,000 or so distinct CDR3 sequences, roughly 17% found once; its top ten account for about 1.1%. Sequenced material: PBMCs from the stem cell graft donor, taken from the stem cell graft. The receptors come from a human donor who donated a stem cell graft to a child with acute myeloid leukemia. The CDR3 runs from the conserved cysteine through the conserved F or W. D genes are given only for firm matches. Clone size is given for some rows only: seen once, a few or many times, or a class if the clone is expanded.

CDR3 length	clone size	D gene	V gene	J gene	CDR3 protein	CDR3 DNA
13	many	.	TRBV29-1	TRBJ1-1	CSAKVAQATEAFF	TGCAGCGCCAAAGTGGCGCAGGCCACTGAAGCTTTCTTT
17	many	TRBD2	TRBV6-5	TRBJ2-2	CASSYSGTSGNTGELFF	TGTGCCAGCAGTTACTCGGGGACTAGCGGGAACACCGGGGAGCTGTTTTTT
14	.	TRBD1	TRBV5-1	TRBJ1-4	CASSQGQINEKLFF	TGCGCCAGCAGCCAGGGACAGATCAATGAAAAACTGTTTTTT
13	.	TRBD1	TRBV20-1	TRBJ1-1	CRAQGGLNTEAFF	TGCAGGGCACAGGGGGGATTGAACACTGAAGCTTTCTTT
14	many	.	TRBV7-2	TRBJ2-3	CASSPGTGTDTQYF	TGTGCCAGCAGCCCCGGGACTGGGACAGATACGCAGTATTTT
18	.	TRBD2	TRBV11-2	TRBJ2-5	CASSQTGTTSFQEWTQYF	TGTGCCAGCAGCCAAACCGGGACTACGTCATTCCAAGAGTGGACCCAGTACTTC
17	few	.	TRBV5-1	TRBJ2-3	CASSLDGQTPSTDTQYF	TGCGCCAGCAGCTTGGACGGGCAGACCCCTAGCACAGATACGCAGTATTTT
13	many	.	TRBV7-2	TRBJ2-7	CASSPTGTYEQYF	TGTGCCAGCAGCCCCACAGGTACCTACGAGCAGTACTTC
17	few	TRBD2	TRBV29-1	TRBJ2-2	CSVETSGGSRSPGELFF	TGCAGCGTTGAGACTAGCGGGGGCAGCAGGTCCCCCGGGGAGCTGTTTTTT
17	.	TRBD2	TRBV11-3	TRBJ2-1	CASSSWTSGGDYNEQFF	TGTGCCAGCAGCTCCTGGACTAGCGGGGGGGATTACAATGAGCAGTTCTTC
15	once	TRBD2	TRBV20-1	TRBJ2-1	CCASVASGGYNEQFF	TGCTGCGCTAGTGTGGCTAGCGGGGGGTACAATGAGCAGTTCTTC
13	many	.	TRBV20-1	TRBJ2-7	CSASTGASYEQYF	TGCAGTGCTAGTACGGGAGCTTCCTACGAGCAGTACTTC
13	few	.	TRBV4-3	TRBJ2-3	CASSLSLYDTQYF	TGCGCCAGCAGCTTATCCCTATACGATACGCAGTATTTT
19	.	TRBD2	TRBV18	TRBJ2-3	CASSPRTLKTSGGSDTQYF	TGTGCCAGCTCACCAAGGACTCTTAAGACTAGCGGGGGTTCAGATACGCAGTATTTT
13	few	TRBD1	TRBV15	TRBJ1-2	CATTTDRNYGYTF	TGTGCCACCACTACGGACAGGAACTATGGCTACACCTTC
15	many	.	TRBV5-1	TRBJ2-3	CASSSTGNGADTQYF	TGCGCCAGCAGCTCCACAGGGAATGGCGCAGATACGCAGTATTTT
12	few	.	TRBV25-1	TRBJ2-7	CASSPVRNEQYF	TGTGCCAGCAGCCCGGTGAGGAACGAGCAGTACTTC
15	.	.	TRBV6-2/TRBV6-3	TRBJ1-5	CASSWTVSSNQPQHF	TGTGCCAGCAGTTGGACAGTTAGTAGCAATCAGCCCCAGCATTTT
13	few	.	TRBV25-1	TRBJ1-2	CASGSGAAYGYTF	TGTGCCAGCGGCTCAGGGGCAGCCTATGGCTACACCTTC
15	few	.	TRBV20-1	TRBJ2-5	CSAPLGGPEEETQYF	TGCAGTGCACCACTTGGGGGCCCGGAGGAAGAGACCCAGTACTTC
16	few	TRBD1	TRBV7-9	TRBJ1-4	CASSRLRAGGTEKLFF	TGTGCCAGCAGCCGTCTGCGGGCAGGGGGCACGGAAAAACTGTTTTTT
10	many	.	TRBV20-1	TRBJ2-7	CSARESEQYF	TGCAGTGCTAGAGAGTCCGAGCAGTACTTC
15	few	.	TRBV6-2/TRBV6-3	TRBJ2-7	CATHTTGTSRREQYF	TGTGCCACCCATACCACCGGGACCTCCAGGCGCGAGCAGTACTTC
16	few	.	TRBV7-2	TRBJ2-7	CASSLETGSRTYEQYF	TGTGCCAGCAGCTTAGAGACAGGCTCAAGGACCTACGAGCAGTACTTC
16	many	.	TRBV7-2	TRBJ1-5	CASSGYREMRNQPQHF	TGTGCCAGCAGCGGTTACAGGGAGATGCGCAATCAGCCCCAGCATTTT
15	few	.	TRBV9	TRBJ2-4	CASSAFSGTPSIQYF	TGTGCCAGCAGCGCTTTCTCCGGGACCCCATCCATTCAGTACTTC
20	few	TRBD2	TRBV12-3/TRBV12-4	TRBJ2-5	CASSLIRVGLAGVPRETQYF	TGTGCCAGCAGTTTAATTCGAGTTGGACTAGCGGGGGTCCCGCGGGAGACCCAGTACTTC
13	.	.	TRBV4-1	TRBJ1-2	CASSQDQLYGYTF	TGCGCCAGCAGCCAAGATCAGCTCTATGGCTACACCTTC
15	.	.	TRBV20-1	TRBJ1-6	CSARDPGVPNSPLHF	TGCAGTGCTAGAGACCCCGGAGTACCTAATTCACCCCTCCACTTT
14	many	.	TRBV20-1	TRBJ2-1	CSVWTGRHLNEQFF	TGCAGTGTCTGGACGGGCCGTCACTTAAATGAGCAGTTCTTC
15	few	.	TRBV10-2	TRBJ1-3	CASSPRKDSGNTIYF	TGCGCCAGCAGTCCCCGTAAAGACTCTGGAAACACCATATATTTT
14	few	.	TRBV10-3	TRBJ1-5	CAIAGRDSNQPQHF	TGTGCCATCGCGGGCAGGGATAGCAATCAGCCCCAGCATTTT
16	.	.	TRBV6-5	TRBJ2-3	CASSYSIGAATDTQYF	TGTGCCAGCAGTTACTCGATCGGTGCGGCCACAGATACGCAGTATTTT